The subject of this entry is one T cell receptor (beta chain). The data were obtained in a study of cytomegalovirus exposure and HLA in healthy donors. In germline, CDR1 is LGHNT, CDR2 FRNRAP. V was clipped by 1 base and J by 8 bases, with 14 bases between them. CDR3 length: 14 residues. Researchers ran the PCR with 60 Vbeta and 13 Jbeta primers. Repertoires were generated with immunoSEQ multiplex PCR, while TCRdb's copy carries only in-frame clones and drops some. The sample has around 170,000 clones, roughly 88% seen once; the top ten hold over 1.5%. This TCR was recovered from a young woman in good health and CMV-seronegative. The chain has TRBV12-5 and TRBJ1-2; D perhaps matches TRBD1 (6 bases). The source material was PBMCs. The CDR3 loop is CASGLERRGKGYTF. CDR3 nucleotides: TGTGCTAGTGGTTTGGAGCGAAGGGGGAAGGGCTACACCTTC.